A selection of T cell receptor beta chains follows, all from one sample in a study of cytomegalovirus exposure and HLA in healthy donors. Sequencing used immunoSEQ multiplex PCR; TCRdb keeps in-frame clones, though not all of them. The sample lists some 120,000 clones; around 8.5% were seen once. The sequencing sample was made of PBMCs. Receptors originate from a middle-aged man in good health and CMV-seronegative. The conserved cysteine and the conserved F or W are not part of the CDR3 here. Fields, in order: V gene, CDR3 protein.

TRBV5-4,ASSLGQTAGELF
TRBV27,ASRGQGEGQY
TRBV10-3,AISEDILTGELF
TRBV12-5,ASGLVQGHEQF
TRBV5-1,ASSLLGVWY
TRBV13,ASSLVGGSGNTIY
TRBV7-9,ASSLVIDRPNT
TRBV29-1,SVSTGVGGYT
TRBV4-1,ASSHRTGDAYEQY
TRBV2,ASSAGLAGGLSETQY
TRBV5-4,ASSFGTGSTGELF
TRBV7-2,ASSLVGQMDHQPQH
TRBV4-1,ASSPGSGIGYGYT
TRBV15,ATSRGRQEGNIQY
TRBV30,AWLQGRNTEAF
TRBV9,ASSPFTGGSNEQF
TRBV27,ASSAYGGRNSPLH
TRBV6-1,ASSEAGAGGYGYT
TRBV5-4,ASSLGGESGAF
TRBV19,ASSIGTGQIYEQY
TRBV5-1,ASRPTEPYEQY
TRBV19,ASSTGQSYNSPLH
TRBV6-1,ASSEGAHQPQH
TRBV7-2,ASSFDRGRDTEAF
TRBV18,ASSPGQGTYGYT
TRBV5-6,ASSPGAQMSYEQY
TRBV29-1,SVVNGGARYGYT
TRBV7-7,ASSLGQGESGELF
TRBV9,ASSVAGYSEQF
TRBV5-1,ASSLAGGETQY
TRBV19,ASSQEVEGHYGYT
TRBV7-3,ASSSAGVPNTEAF
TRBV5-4,ASRIGGGLYNSPLH
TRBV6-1,ASSENRGYTEAF
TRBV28,ATETGNQPQH